This T cell receptor beta chain derives from a study of cytomegalovirus exposure and HLA in healthy donors (dated by TCRdb to the late 2010s). With respect to the entire study: According to an earlier analysis of 587 of the donors, about 179 million T cells yielded roughly 100 million unique TCR beta sequences and more than 250 Gb of sequence data. Besides the first cohort of roughly 660 subjects, a separate validation cohort made up of 90 to 150 different subjects was used. Several DR-DQ haplotypes were handled as single units for association and clustering because linkage in the cohort was strong. Every repertoire in the discovery cohort had been generated on one and the same sequencing platform. Among 350 to 400 genotyped donors of the cohort, an average of around 240,000 unique TCR beta nucleotide sequences were sequenced per donor, roughly 20% of them non-productive. In a later genetic analysis, genome-wide SNP genotypes for about three fifths of the roughly 670 donors were used, and that subset was treated as a discovery cohort. The number of typed donors differed by locus: about 620-630 for A, B, C, DRB1 and DQB1; approximately 530 for DQA1; approximately 600 for DPA1; and 400 to 480 for DPB1. Roughly 300 gigabases of sequencing data and tens of millions of unique TCR sequences were included in an early release covering roughly 600 HLA-typed donors. Donor age, sex, ethnicity and CMV serostatus were compiled alongside the repertoire data. To decide whether each TCR beta V gene segment behaved as functional or pseudogenic, an earlier analysis of approximately 600 of the donors relied on high-throughput TCR beta sequencing. The study aimed to test whether cataloging public T cell receptors could reveal signatures of past pathogen exposure. A later analysis re-examined previously published TCR beta repertoires from several hundred donors and added high-resolution HLA genotyping to investigate patterns of TCR occurrence. HLA typing covered class I and class II loci at four-digit resolution. High-throughput TCR immunosequencing, statistical association of individual TCRs with disease status, and machine learning were combined to predict cytomegalovirus infection status. The study profiled the T cell repertoires of under 700 subjects by immunosequencing and related them to cytomegalovirus serostatus. In the later analysis, no new phenotypic data were used to find candidate immune exposures; instead, reliance was placed on TCR beta sequences and their occurrence across donors. Among the roughly 390 genotyped donors, 75% to 90% belonged to the genetic ancestry cluster associated with self-reported Caucasian donors. Study-wide findings and limitations: The classifier was reported to diagnose cytomegalovirus status with high specificity and sensitivity in both the original and validation cohorts. In vitro tests confirmed that a few of the cytomegalovirus-associated TCR beta chains recognize cytomegalovirus antigens. Because some donors lacked HLA typing at each locus, the association tests relied only on the typed subset. Linkage disequilibrium might explain the correlated functional status among segregating V segments, but an unknown experimental factor could not be excluded. In an earlier analysis of 587 of the donors, most TCR beta V segments appeared in productive rearrangements about 90% or about 30% of the time, broadly matching IMGT annotations. The only immune exposure information available for the cohort was CMV serostatus. The authors suggested that the approach could potentially be generalized to other disease states and immunological phenotypes. In a later analysis, TCR association rates were found to vary across HLA loci, with the most associated TCRs seen for DRB1 alleles and the fewest for HLA-C alleles. When HLA alleles, especially DR and DQ, strongly co-occurred, attributing TCR associations to individual alleles was difficult. The sequencing pipeline was judged likely to have produced a cluster of highly shared sequence variants as a technical artifact. The study listed over 150 TCR beta chains as associated with cytomegalovirus. In a later analysis, HLA-associated TCR beta chains showed more clonal expansion and lower generation probabilities than non-associated chains that were equally common. In a later analysis, several top co-occurrence clusters were reported to appear linked to parvovirus B19, influenza, CMV and Epstein-Barr virus. In a later genetic analysis, a missense DCLRE1C variant was associated with V-gene and J-gene trimming of TCR beta chains, and the association was replicated in an independent cohort. Because the 87-base-pair reads could not distinguish some IMGT-functional V segments, including TRBV6-2 and TRBV6-3, those segments were excluded. Sequencing depth was assumed to be roughly uniform across donors in the presence/absence analyses, though that assumption may not hold. This cohort had only TCR beta chains sequenced, and the lack of alpha or paired-chain data limited which features could be detected. A later analysis associated 15,000 or so TCR beta sequences with specific HLA alleles at a false discovery rate of 0.05. Because counts were too low, roughly 18 rarely observed V segments, including chromosome 9 orphons, were left out of the earlier analysis of 587 of the donors. Most TCR sequences were seen in very few donors, while some public TCRs were found in many individuals. According to a later genetic analysis, donors in an Asian-associated ancestry cluster had fewer N-insertions in productive TCRs than the approximately 690-donor mean. A further reported finding was that TCR beta sequences accurately predicted the HLA-A and HLA-B alleles for most subjects in the first cohort. Most CMV-associated TCR beta chains appeared to be HLA-restricted in a later analysis, and the HLA associations seemed to be driven largely by CMV exposure.

In the case of this clone: Its binding antigen is unknown. No quality values exist for individual bases; no much larger clone is one base distant.

The CDR3 runs 14 amino acids, cysteine and phenylalanine included. Solely the CDR3 DNA is kept, with 42 bases framed from the first base. Library creation used the immunoSEQ multiplex PCR assay. For the multiplex PCR, a mixture combining 60 forward primers for TCR Vbeta segments and 13 reverse primers for TCR Jbeta segments was used. Amplification of the CDR3 region of rearranged TCR beta genes was performed with a multiplex PCR assay on genomic DNA. The amplified TCR beta libraries were sequenced on the Illumina HiSeq System as 87-base-pair reads. The authors' pipeline ran thus. A later analysis counted tens of millions of unique TCR beta chains across the 550 to 800 repertoires, and 9 million to 14 million of these chains were shared by at least two donors. Raw reads were error-corrected and collapsed into unique sequences with a nearest-neighbor algorithm that merged closely related sequences to remove PCR and sequencing errors. CDR3 sequences were aligned to IMGT reference sequences to assign V, D and J gene segments. For a sequence to be retained, a match of at least six nucleotides was required to both a V gene segment and a J gene segment. A rearrangement counted as productive if the CDR3 had no stop codons and remained in frame with V and J, and every other rearrangement counted as non-productive. Following IMGT convention, CDR3 was defined as the stretch from the second conserved V-encoded cysteine up to the conserved J-encoded phenylalanine. Sequences without an unambiguous match to a single V gene segment were excluded from the earlier analysis of approximately 600 of the donors. In an earlier analysis of approximately 500 of the donors, a V segment was called functional when productive rearrangements were above 56.7%, and segregating when the standard deviation between donors exceeded 5%. A statistical classification framework was built for diagnosing cytomegalovirus status from the catalog of TCR beta chain sequences. In a later analysis, V and J genes were assigned by comparing TCR nucleotide sequences against IMGT/GENE-DB human TR gene sequences. Using the TCRdist pipeline, a later analysis assigned CDR3 sequences along with most-parsimonious VDJ recombination scenarios. In a later analysis, every TCR beta chain was defined by the combination of its CDR3 amino acid sequence and its V-gene family, and reads without a unique V-gene family were dropped. To address suspected cross-contamination and a sequencing artifact, a later analysis removed 550 to 750 highly shared, low-generation-probability nucleotide sequences. In a later analysis, a clonal expansion index was calculated for each public chain from normalized within-repertoire ranks of inferred template counts. In a later analysis, generation probabilities were computed using a VDJ recombination model fitted to out-of-frame rearrangements, and the results were checked against IGoR. Hypergeometric tests were used in a later analysis to score TCR-TCR, TCR-HLA and TCR-CMV co-occurrence, with a repertoire-size bias correction applied to the TCR pairs. To estimate false discovery rates, a later analysis permuted the HLA or CMV assignments 20 times. In a later analysis, co-occurring TCRs were grouped using DBSCAN, with TCRdist sequence similarity added in when clustering inside HLA-allele-positive subsets. Repertoires with fewer than 30,000 or more than 120,000 public chains were left out of co-occurrence clustering, as were five repertoires with anomalous nucleotide sharing. This is the immuneACCESS table as TCRdb keeps it, with only in-frame sequences that have V and J called. A part of the clones is gone; compared with another copy, unresolved V genes explain less than half, and the rest is unexplained. From that table come the V and J calls and clone size; the DNA was used to work out D and trimming. This sample comprises about 150,000 clones, about three quarters of them detected only once. The ten largest clones add up to more than 6% of the sample.

In total, about 650 healthy bone marrow donors made up the cohort. At the time of sampling, all cohort members were nominally healthy, though unrecorded immune exposures were likely present. The donor was CMV seropositive and was included in the group of 290 or so seropositive cohort members. A peripheral blood sample was provided by each donor, and peripheral blood mononuclear cells were used for TCR beta sequencing. The Qiagen DNeasy Blood Extraction Kit was used to extract genomic DNA from the blood cell samples. The V and J genes are TRBV12-1 and TRBJ2-2; the table gives TRBD1 as D, unverified against the DNA. TRBV12-1 is labeled a pseudogene. The sequence was obtained from a woman in her thirties or forties in good health and CMV-seropositive. The sequenced sample consisted of PBMCs. Here is the DNA: TGTGCCAGCAGCTCCACAGGGGATGCCGGGGAGCTGTTTTTT. Its protein product is CASSSTGDAGELFF.